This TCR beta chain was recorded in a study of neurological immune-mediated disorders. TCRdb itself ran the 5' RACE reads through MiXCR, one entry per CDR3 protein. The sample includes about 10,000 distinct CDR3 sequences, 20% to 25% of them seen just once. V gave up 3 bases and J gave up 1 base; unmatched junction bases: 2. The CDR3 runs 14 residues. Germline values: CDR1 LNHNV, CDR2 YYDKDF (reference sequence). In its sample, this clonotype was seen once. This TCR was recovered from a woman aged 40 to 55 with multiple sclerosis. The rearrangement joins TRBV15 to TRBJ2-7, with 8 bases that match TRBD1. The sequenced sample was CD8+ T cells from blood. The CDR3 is CATSRTGDSYEQYF. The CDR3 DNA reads TGTGCCACCAGCAGGACAGGGGATTCCTACGAGCAGTACTTC.